This is a list of T cell receptor beta chains from one sample in a study of Ad26.COV2.S vaccination and SARS-CoV-2 variants. Clones were sequenced by immunoSEQ multiplex PCR, and TCRdb holds only the in-frame ones, with some missing. The sample has about 280,000 clones; roughly 86% are singletons. Sample: peripheral blood, taken in a trial of Ad26.COV2.S vaccine versus placebo. Receptor source: a person between 18 and 65 years old who received the Ad26.COV2.S COVID-19 vaccine or a placebo. The CDR3 runs from the conserved cysteine through the conserved F or W. The D gene is left open where the match is weak. Size is omitted from some rows. Given values are once, few, many or a class for expanded clones.

V gene,clone size,D gene,J gene,CDR3 protein,CDR3 DNA
TRBV4-1,NA,NA,TRBJ2-7,CASSQVPGGNEQYF,TGCGCCAGCAGCCAAGTTCCTGGGGGCAACGAGCAGTACTTC
TRBV30,once,TRBD2,TRBJ2-3,CAWSAGTSGATAQYF,TGTGCCTGGAGTGCCGGGACTAGCGGGGCGACTGCGCAGTATTTT
TRBV7-2,NA,TRBD1,TRBJ2-7,CASSADRGRYEQYF,TGTGCCAGCAGCGCAGACAGGGGGCGCTACGAGCAGTACTTC
TRBV2,many,NA,TRBJ1-1,CASSGVPGSEAFF,TGTGCCAGCAGTGGAGTACCGGGCAGTGAAGCTTTCTTT
TRBV5-1,NA,NA,TRBJ2-5,CASSLSGLGETQYF,TGCGCCAGCAGCTTGTCTGGGTTGGGAGAGACCCAGTACTTC
TRBV30,once,NA,TRBJ1-1,CAWSVSTEAFF,TGTGCCTGGAGTGTGTCCACTGAAGCTTTCTTT
TRBV30,NA,TRBD1,TRBJ1-1,CAWGTGVSSSAFF,TGTGCCTGGGGGACAGGGGTCTCGAGTTCGGCTTTCTTT
TRBV6-5,once,NA,TRBJ1-1,CASSYSTDSMNTEAFF,TGTGCCAGCAGTTACTCGACGGACAGTATGAACACTGAAGCTTTCTTT
TRBV18,NA,NA,TRBJ2-1,CASSPPNGREYNEQFF,TGTGCCAGCTCACCACCGAACGGTCGGGAATACAATGAGCAGTTCTTC
TRBV5-1,NA,TRBD2,TRBJ2-5,CASSRRASGSTPGAQETQYF,TGCGCCAGCAGCCGCCGGGCTAGCGGGTCTACCCCGGGGGCTCAAGAGACCCAGTACTTC
TRBV20-1,few,NA,TRBJ2-2,CSASSRNTGELFF,TGCAGTGCTAGTTCCAGGAACACCGGGGAGCTGTTTTTT
TRBV6-5,NA,TRBD2,TRBJ2-3,CASSYSPSGSTDTQYF,TGTGCCAGCAGTTATTCCCCTAGCGGGAGCACAGATACGCAGTATTTT
TRBV12-3/TRBV12-4,NA,NA,TRBJ2-5,CASSSVGTQYF,TGTGCCAGCAGTTCTGTGGGGACCCAGTACTTC
TRBV7-2,NA,NA,TRBJ1-2,CASSSPRGSLANYGYTF,TGTGCCAGCAGCTCCCCCCGGGGCAGCCTAGCTAACTATGGCTACACCTTC
TRBV18,NA,NA,TRBJ1-1,CASSPDWRRGTEAFF,TGTGCCAGCTCACCAGATTGGAGGCGAGGCACTGAAGCTTTCTTT
TRBV6-5,NA,TRBD1,TRBJ1-2,CASRVHGTGTSGYTF,TGTGCCAGCAGGGTTCACGGGACAGGGACATCTGGCTACACCTTC